Detailed here is one T cell receptor (beta chain). Its antigen is unknown. Base qualities were left out, and no much larger clone turns up one base away. The sample comes from a study of blood T cell repertoires in COVID-19 (dated by TCRdb to between 2020 and 2021). With respect to the entire study: Samples covering the acute and convalescent phases of COVID-19 were provided by collaborators in the United States, Italy and Spain. A freely available public database, intended as a resource for researchers studying the immune response to SARS-CoV-2, is where the repertoires were released. A de-identified subject ID, COVID-19 status, age in years and sex were almost always included in the sample metadata. Where available, HLA class I and class II types were taken from metadata supplied by the sample provider and were not determined by assay-based typing. The dataset comprised deeply sampled blood TCRbeta repertoires from subjects exposed to, actively infected with, or recovered from COVID-19. The material from the prospective study consisted of cDNA or gDNA derived from T cells, B-cell-depleted T cells, or PBMCs. Samples were obtained from the ongoing ImmuneRACE study (first 160 participants) and from about 1,300 subjects provided by 6 global collaborators.

The immunoSEQ Assay, a bias-controlled multiplex PCR, was used to amplify TCRbeta CDR3 regions from genomic DNA. In the original analysis: Within the assay, amplification of reference gene primers was used to estimate how many nucleated cells each sample contained. Sequence reads were collapsed and filtered to measure the absolute abundance of every unique TCRbeta CDR3 rearrangement. For each sample, productive Simpson clonality was calculated as the square root of Simpson's diversity index over productive rearrangements. Drawn from immuneACCESS, this table holds only the in-frame rearrangements with V and J called that TCRdb kept. Clones are partly lost; checked studies trace under half to an unresolved V gene and leave the rest unexplained. V and J calls and clone size follow that table, whereas D and trimming were derived from the DNA. Across this sample there are 140,000 to 150,000 clones, with more than 65% seen only once. Together, the top ten hold 10% of the sample.

The germline V gene (reference sequence) gives CDR1 as GTSNPN and CDR2 as SVGIG. The junction shows trimming of 7 bases on V and 1 base on J, and the gene matches do not reach 15 bases of it. The CDR3 measures 18 amino acids from cysteine to phenylalanine. Only the CDR3 DNA is retained, 54 bases long and in frame from the first base. Collaborating institutions collected whole blood in K2EDTA tubes following their own protocols. For TCRbeta analysis, collaborators shipped samples in one of three forms: frozen whole blood, isolated PBMCs, or DNA extracted from either of those sample types. Overall study outcomes, separate from this receptor: The amount of clinical and demographic metadata varied by source and participant and was provided uncurated.

Here the chain combines TRBV30 and TRBJ1-5; TRBD1 agrees with 11 junctional bases. The clonotype was recovered from a man aged 60 to 75 with active or convalescent COVID-19. The sequenced sample consisted of peripheral blood. The bases are TGTGCCTCGCGATCCCGGGACAGGGGGGAAAGGAGCAATCAGCCCCAGCATTTT. It is translated as CASRSRDRGERSNQPQHF.